The clone carrying this T cell receptor (beta chain) was counted between two and nine times. Its antigen remains unidentified. This entry comes from a study of blood T cells in healthy people across ages. Study-level information: Roughly one uniquely barcoded beta molecule per two T cells was captured. Findings and limits, study-wide: PBMCs went unsorted, and a conclusive naive versus antigen-experienced comparison was therefore prevented.

Per the germline V gene, CDR1 is SGHRS and CDR2 is YFSETQ. The CDR3 has 15 amino acids. The V end lost 4 bases, the J end lost 0 bases, and 13 bases lay between the germline ends. The authors ran a second PCR of about 6 to 11 cycles using a sample-barcoded 5' primer and a J-beta primer mix. TCRdb reprocessed the 5' RACE reads via MiXCR and lists one record per CDR3 protein. The sample has more than 800,000 distinct CDR3 sequences; roughly 26% are singletons. Material for sequencing was blood. This receptor was identified in a woman aged 80 or older in good health. The chain carries TRBV5-1 and TRBJ1-1; D possibly corresponds to TRBD1 (5 bases). CDR3 region: CASSRGPGMNTEAFF. In DNA form, the CDR3 reads TGCGCCAGCAGCCGGGGTCCAGGGATGAACACTGAAGCTTTCTTT.